The 10 T cell receptor beta chains given below trace back to one sample, sequenced in a study of cytomegalovirus exposure and HLA in healthy donors. PCR primers comprised 60 Vbeta and 13 Jbeta primers. Only in-frame clones appear in the TCRdb table, and some are missing; sequencing was by immunoSEQ multiplex PCR. The table lists approximately 74,000 clones, about 64% of them singletons, with less than 7.5% in the top ten. The specimen was PBMCs. Receptors originate from a man in his thirties or forties in good health and CMV-seropositive.

The gene calls are TRBV5-6 and TRBJ1-1, with no clear D. CDR3 length equals 16 residues. V dropped 1 base and J dropped 1 base, with 14 bases sitting between them. The germline CDR1 and CDR2 sequences are SGHDT and YYEEEE. The DNA of the CDR3 is TGTGCCAGCAGCTTGCCGGGGATGGGTAGGAACACTGAAGCTTTCTTT. This sequence encodes CASSLPGMGRNTEAFF.

J is TRBJ2-1 and V is TRBV4-2; TRBD2 matches 10 bases. The CDR3 contains 16 residues. V lost 1 base to trimming and J lost 3 bases; unmatched junction nucleotides: 3. Germline V gives CDR1 LGHNA, CDR2 YNFKEQ. CDR3 in amino acids: CASSQVASGGYNEQFF. CDR3 nucleotide sequence: TGTGCCAGCAGCCAAGTAGCTAGCGGGGGCTACAATGAGCAGTTCTTC.

V is TRBV6-5 and J is TRBJ2-7; 11 positions agree with TRBD1. The CDR3 has 15 residues. In germline, CDR1 is MNHEY, CDR2 SVGAGI. The junction had 9 bases not matched to a gene; V was cut back by 8 bases and J by 3 bases. The CDR3 sequence is CASGTGTGGFYEQYF. CDR3 sequence (DNA): TGTGCCAGCGGGACCGGGACAGGGGGGTTCTACGAGCAGTACTTC.

The chain couples TRBV7-9 to TRBJ2-7, with D unresolved. With 3 bases removed from V and 4 bases from J, the gap between germline ends came to 10 bases. This CDR3 is 13 amino acids long. Germline V gene data show CDR1 as SEHNR and CDR2 as FQNEAQ (reference sequence). The CDR3 here is CASSLVLEYEQYF. The CDR3 region has the DNA TGTGCCAGCAGCTTGGTCTTGGAGTACGAGCAGTACTTC.

This chain joins TRBV28 and TRBJ1-1; D gene unclear. The CDR3 has 12 residues. Deletions cut 4 bases from V and 1 base from J, with 4 bases between. Germline V lookup: CDR1 MDHEN, CDR2 SYDVKM. The chain's CDR3 is CASSYQNTEAFF. The DNA for the CDR3 is TGTGCCAGCAGTTATCAGAACACTGAAGCTTTCTTT.

In regard to this clone: Other DNA sequences in this specimen translate into the identical CDR3. The CDR3 is CASRIQGLAEAFF. In nucleotides, the CDR3 is TGTGCCAGCAGAATACAGGGTCTGGCTGAAGCTTTCTTT. The rearrangement joins TRBV28 to TRBJ1-1; D is perhaps TRBD1 (6 bases). This CDR3 region has 13 residues. The germline V and J ends were trimmed by 6 bases and 6 bases, with 14 bases remaining between them. CDR1 and CDR2 from the germline V gene are MDHEN and SYDVKM.

The rearrangement uses TRBV19 and TRBJ2-2; D is ambiguous. This CDR3 region has 14 residues. The ends were cut back, 4 bases at V and 3 bases at J, with 9 bases in the middle. Germline-derived CDR1 and CDR2 are LNHDA and SQIVND (reference sequence). The CDR3 DNA reads as TGTGCCAGTAGTACGAAGGCGGACACCGGGGAGCTGTTTTTT. Amino acids: CASSTKADTGELFF.

The chain is built from TRBV6-5 and TRBJ1-1, with TRBD1 identical over 11 bases. The length of the CDR3 is 14 residues. The V segment lost 6 bases and the J segment 4 bases; nucleotides outside the gene matches: 4. Looked up from germline, CDR1 is MNHEY and CDR2 is SVGAGI. The CDR3 here is CASSQGTGGTEAFF. The CDR3 DNA follows: TGTGCCAGCAGCCAGGGGACAGGGGGCACTGAAGCTTTCTTT.

This clone was found once. V gene TRBV28 combines with J gene TRBJ2-7; TRBD1 aligns across 8 bases. Trimming at V came to 6 bases and at J to 5 bases, leaving 3 bases not matched to a gene. The CDR3 totals 12 residues. Germline CDR1 MDHEN, CDR2 SYDVKM. Here the CDR3 reads CASSLTGDEQYF. In DNA, the CDR3 is TGTGCCAGCAGCCTGACAGGGGACGAGCAGTACTTC.

This clone was seen a few times. This chain links TRBV5-6 with TRBJ1-1; TRBD1 matches 8 bases. With V trimmed by 2 bases and J by 7 bases, 10 bases remained unmatched. CDR1 is SGHDT, CDR2 YYEEEE, per germline. The CDR3 runs to 15 residues. CDR3: CASSLWGQAIGEAFF. The DNA for the CDR3 is TGTGCCAGCAGCTTATGGGGACAGGCGATCGGTGAAGCTTTCTTT.